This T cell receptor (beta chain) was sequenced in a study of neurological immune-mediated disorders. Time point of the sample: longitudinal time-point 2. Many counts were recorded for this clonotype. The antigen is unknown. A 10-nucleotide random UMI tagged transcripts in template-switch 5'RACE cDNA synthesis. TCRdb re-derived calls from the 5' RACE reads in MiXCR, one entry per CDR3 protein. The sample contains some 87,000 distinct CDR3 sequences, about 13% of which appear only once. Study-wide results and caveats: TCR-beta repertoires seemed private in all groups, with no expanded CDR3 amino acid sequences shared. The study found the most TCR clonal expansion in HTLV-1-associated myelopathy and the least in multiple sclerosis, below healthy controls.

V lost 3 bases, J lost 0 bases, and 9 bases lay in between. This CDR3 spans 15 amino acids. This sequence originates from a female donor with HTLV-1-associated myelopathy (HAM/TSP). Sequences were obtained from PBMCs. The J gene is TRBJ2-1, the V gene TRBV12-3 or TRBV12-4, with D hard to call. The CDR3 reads CASSLSGLSYNEQFF. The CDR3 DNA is TGTGCCAGCAGTTTGTCCGGCCTCTCCTACAATGAGCAGTTCTTC.